A selection of T cell receptor beta chains follows, all from one sample in a study of T-cell reconstitution after alpha-beta-depleted transplantation in children. TCRdb processed the PCR reads anew with MiXCR; each CDR3 protein has one entry. The table records around 700,000 distinct CDR3 sequences, around 13% of them present only once. The specimen was PBMCs, collected before TCRalphabeta/CD19-depleted stem cell transplant. These receptors came from a girl aged 2 to 9 with congenital amegakaryocytic thrombocytopenia, due to receive a stem cell transplant. Each CDR3 is given with its conserved first and last residue. The order of the fields is D gene, clone size, V gene, J gene, CDR3 protein. The D gene is left open where the match is weak. A row's size may be missing; if present it is once, few, many or a size class.

-	many	TRBV7-8	TRBJ2-7	CASSLASLTYEQYF
TRBD2	-	TRBV7-9	TRBJ2-7	CASSSNTGLAGREQYF
TRBD1	many	TRBV20-1	TRBJ2-7	CSAGTGGYEQYF
-	many	TRBV5-1	TRBJ2-7	CASSGSIRVTRYEQYF
TRBD1	many	TRBV12-3/TRBV12-4	TRBJ1-2	CASSWQGAVSGYTF
TRBD1	-	TRBV19	TRBJ2-1	CASSNWRSRGQGTYNEQFF
-	few	TRBV7-9	TRBJ1-2	CASSLDRTGHFYGYTF
TRBD1	-	TRBV5-6	TRBJ1-2	CASGQGAGDYGYTF
TRBD2	-	TRBV7-6	TRBJ2-7	CASSPPPGLAGYYEQYF
-	few	TRBV12-3/TRBV12-4	TRBJ2-7	CASSSSGGVYEQYF
-	few	TRBV7-7	TRBJ1-4	CASSLVGALPEKLFF
-	many	TRBV28	TRBJ2-1	CASLEGTGDHNEQFF
-	many	TRBV29-1	TRBJ2-5	CSVGGMETQYF
-	-	TRBV5-1	TRBJ1-2	CASSLRLEKVGYTF
-	many	TRBV28	TRBJ2-7	CASSLFAGRLYEQYF
-	few	TRBV20-1	TRBJ2-2	CSASRVGVTGELFF
-	many	TRBV12-3/TRBV12-4	TRBJ2-5	CASSLQGGRETQYF
TRBD2	-	TRBV5-4	TRBJ2-7	CAMSLGAFPGLAQRAYEQYF
-	few	TRBV29-1	TRBJ2-2	CSVGFSANTGELFF
-	many	TRBV5-1	TRBJ2-5	CASSTERLPQYF
-	many	TRBV9	TRBJ1-3	CASSVEARTDASGNTIYF
-	many	TRBV10-3	TRBJ2-7	CAISDVGSSAYEQYF
-	-	TRBV19	TRBJ1-2	CASSIGGADYGYTF
TRBD2	-	TRBV7-6	TRBJ2-3	CASSAGRTLSTDTQYF
-	many	TRBV5-1	TRBJ1-1	CASSSGVPEAFF
TRBD2	few	TRBV5-1	TRBJ2-7	CASSLGFSGSKNEQYF